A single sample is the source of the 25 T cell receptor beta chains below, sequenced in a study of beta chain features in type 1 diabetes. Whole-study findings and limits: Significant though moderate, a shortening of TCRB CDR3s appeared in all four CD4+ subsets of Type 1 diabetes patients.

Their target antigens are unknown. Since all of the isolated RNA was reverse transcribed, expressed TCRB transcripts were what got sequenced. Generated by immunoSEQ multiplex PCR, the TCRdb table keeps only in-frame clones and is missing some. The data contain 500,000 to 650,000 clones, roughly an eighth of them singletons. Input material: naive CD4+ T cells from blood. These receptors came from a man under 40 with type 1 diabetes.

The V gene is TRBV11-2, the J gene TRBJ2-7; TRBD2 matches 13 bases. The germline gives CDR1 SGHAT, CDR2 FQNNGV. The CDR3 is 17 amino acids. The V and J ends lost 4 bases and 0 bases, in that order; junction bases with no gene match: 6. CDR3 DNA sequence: TGTGCCAGCAGCTCCGGACTAGCGGGGGCTCTCTCCTACGAGCAGTACTTC. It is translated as CASSSGLAGALSYEQYF.

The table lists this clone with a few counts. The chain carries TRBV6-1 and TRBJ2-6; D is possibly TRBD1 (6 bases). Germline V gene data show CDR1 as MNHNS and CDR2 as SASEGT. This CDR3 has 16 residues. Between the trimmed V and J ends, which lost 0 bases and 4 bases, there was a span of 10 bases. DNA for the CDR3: TGTGCCAGCAGTGAAGCGGGGGCACCCGGGGCCAACGTCCTGACTTTC. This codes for CASSEAGAPGANVLTF.

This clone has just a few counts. This chain's CDR3 is CASRSTGDPTDTQYF. In DNA form, the CDR3 reads TGCGCCAGCAGATCGACAGGGGATCCCACAGATACGCAGTATTTT. V and J are TRBV5-1 and TRBJ2-3; TRBD1 aligns across 8 bases. Germline-derived CDR1 and CDR2 are SGHRS and YFSETQ. V was pared by 5 bases and J by 2 bases, with 7 bases of the junction left unmatched. The CDR3 runs 15 residues.

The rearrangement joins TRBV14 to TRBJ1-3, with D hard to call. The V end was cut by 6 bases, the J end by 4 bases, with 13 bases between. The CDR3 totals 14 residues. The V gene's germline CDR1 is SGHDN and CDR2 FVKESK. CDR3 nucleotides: TGTGCCAGCAGTCTGGATCTAGTGGGAAACACCATATATTTT. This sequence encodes CASSLDLVGNTIYF.

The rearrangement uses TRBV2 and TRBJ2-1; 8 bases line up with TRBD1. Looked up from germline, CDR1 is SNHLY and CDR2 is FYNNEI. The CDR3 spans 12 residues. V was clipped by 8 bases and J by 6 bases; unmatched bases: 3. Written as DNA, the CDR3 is TGTGCCAGCCCGGGACAGGTCAATGAGCAGTTCTTC. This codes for CASPGQVNEQFF.

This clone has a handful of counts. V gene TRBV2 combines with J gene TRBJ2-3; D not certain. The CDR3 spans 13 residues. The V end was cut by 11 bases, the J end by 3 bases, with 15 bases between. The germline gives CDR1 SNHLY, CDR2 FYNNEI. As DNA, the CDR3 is TGTGCCGTTTCGGCAGAGAATACAGATACGCAGTATTTT. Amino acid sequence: CAVSAENTDTQYF.

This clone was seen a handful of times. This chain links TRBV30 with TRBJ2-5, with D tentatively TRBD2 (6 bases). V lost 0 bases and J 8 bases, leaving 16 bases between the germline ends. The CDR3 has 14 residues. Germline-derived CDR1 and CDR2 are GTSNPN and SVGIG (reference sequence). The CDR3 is CAWSVGGSIGTQYF. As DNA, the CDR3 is TGTGCCTGGAGTGTCGGGGGTTCAATAGGTACCCAGTACTTC.

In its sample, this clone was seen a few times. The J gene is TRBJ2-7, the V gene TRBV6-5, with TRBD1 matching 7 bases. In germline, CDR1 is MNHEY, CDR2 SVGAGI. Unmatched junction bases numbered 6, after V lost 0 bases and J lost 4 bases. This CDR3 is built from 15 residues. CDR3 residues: CASSYSKQGIYEQYF. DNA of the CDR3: TGTGCCAGCAGTTACTCGAAACAGGGGATATACGAGCAGTACTTC.

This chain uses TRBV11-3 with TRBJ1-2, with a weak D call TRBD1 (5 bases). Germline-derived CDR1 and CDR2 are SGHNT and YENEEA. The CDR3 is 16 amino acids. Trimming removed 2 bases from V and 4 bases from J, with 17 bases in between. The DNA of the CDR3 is TGTGCCAGCAGCTTACAGGGAGCCTTGATGAGCTATGGCTACACCTTC. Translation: CASSLQGALMSYGYTF.

Here the CDR3 reads CASSPLGGYSYNEQFF. The DNA for the CDR3 is TGCGCCAGCAGCCCTCTTGGGGGTTACTCCTACAATGAGCAGTTCTTC. The V call is TRBV4-3, the J call TRBJ2-1; the D call may be TRBD1 or TRBD2 (5 bases each). Looked up from germline, CDR1 is LGHNA and CDR2 is YSLEER. V was pared by 4 bases and J by 0 bases, with 13 bases between. CDR3 size: 16 residues.

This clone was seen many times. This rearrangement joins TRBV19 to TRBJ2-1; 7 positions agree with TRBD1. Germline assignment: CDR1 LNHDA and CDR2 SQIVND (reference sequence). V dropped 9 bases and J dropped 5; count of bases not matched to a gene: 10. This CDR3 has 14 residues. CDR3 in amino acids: CASSQGRQNNEQFF. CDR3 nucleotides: TGTGCCAGCTCACAGGGGAGACAGAACAATGAGCAGTTCTTC.

CDR3 nucleotides: TGTGCCAGCAGTTTGGTACACGGGTACGAGCAGTACTTC. Translation gives CASSLVHGYEQYF. The rearrangement links TRBV28 to TRBJ2-7; D is undetermined. Germline loops: CDR1 MDHEN, CDR2 SYDVKM. The ends were cut back, 3 bases at V and 4 bases at J, with 10 bases in the middle. The CDR3 is 13 amino acids. Variable domain in full (rest from reference TRBV28 and TRBJ2-7): DVKVTQSSRYLVKRTGEKVFLECVQDMDHENMFWYRQDPGLGLRLIYFSYDVKMKEKGDIPEGYSVSREKKERFSLILESASTNQTSMYLCASSLVHGYEQYFGPGTRLTVT.

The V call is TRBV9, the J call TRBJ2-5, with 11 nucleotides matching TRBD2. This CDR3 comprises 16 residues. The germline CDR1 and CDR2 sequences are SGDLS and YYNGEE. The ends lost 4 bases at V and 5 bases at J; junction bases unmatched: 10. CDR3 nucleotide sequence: TGTGCCAGCAGCCGCTCGCTAGCGGGGGGATGGGAGACCCAGTACTTC. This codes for CASSRSLAGGWETQYF.

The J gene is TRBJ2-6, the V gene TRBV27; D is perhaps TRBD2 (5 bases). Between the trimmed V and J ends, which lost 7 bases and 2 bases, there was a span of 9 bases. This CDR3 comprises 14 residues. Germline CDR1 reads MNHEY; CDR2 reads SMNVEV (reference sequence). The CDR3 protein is CASTPGTGANVLTF. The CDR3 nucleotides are TGTGCCAGCACCCCGGGGACTGGGGCCAACGTCCTGACTTTC. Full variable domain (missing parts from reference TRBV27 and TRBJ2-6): EAQVTQNPRYLITVTGKKLTVTCSQNMNHEYMSWYRQDPGLGLRQIYYSMNVEVTDKGDVPEGYKVSRKEKRNFPLILESPSPNQTSLYFCASTPGTGANVLTFGAGSRLTVL.

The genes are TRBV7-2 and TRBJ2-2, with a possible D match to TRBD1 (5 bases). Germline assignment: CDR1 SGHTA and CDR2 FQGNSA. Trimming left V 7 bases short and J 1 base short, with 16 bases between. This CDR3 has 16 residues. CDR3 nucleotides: TGTGCCAGCACCCCGTCGCTAGGGGAGAACACCGGGGAGCTGTTTTTT. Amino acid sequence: CASTPSLGENTGELFF.

The CDR3 nucleotides read TGCGCCAGCAGCTTGGGGCGAGAGGCGCAGTACTTC. This encodes CASSLGREAQYF. The chain recombines TRBV5-1 with TRBJ2-4; unclear D gene. The germline gives CDR1 SGHRS, CDR2 YFSETQ. The V gene lost 0 bases and the J gene lost 13 bases, with 11 bases spanning the gap. The CDR3 contains 12 residues.

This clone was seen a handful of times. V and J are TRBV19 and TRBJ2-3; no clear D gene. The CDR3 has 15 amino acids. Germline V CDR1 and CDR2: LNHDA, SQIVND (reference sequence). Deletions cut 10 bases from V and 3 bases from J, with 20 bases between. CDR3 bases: TGTGCCACCACCGATGACATTCAAGGAACAGATACGCAGTATTTT. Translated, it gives CATTDDIQGTDTQYF.

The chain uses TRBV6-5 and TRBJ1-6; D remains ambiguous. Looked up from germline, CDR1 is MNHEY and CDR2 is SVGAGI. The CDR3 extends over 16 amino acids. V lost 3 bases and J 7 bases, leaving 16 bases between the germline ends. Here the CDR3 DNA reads TGTGCCAGCAGTTATTCCTCAGAGGGTGGCAATTCACCCCTCCACTTT. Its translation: CASSYSSEGGNSPLHF.

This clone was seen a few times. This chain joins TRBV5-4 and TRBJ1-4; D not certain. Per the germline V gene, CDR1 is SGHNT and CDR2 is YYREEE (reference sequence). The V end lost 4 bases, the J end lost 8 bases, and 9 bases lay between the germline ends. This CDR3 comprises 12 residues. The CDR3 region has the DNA TGTGCCAGCAGCCAAGATGAGGAAAAACTGTTTTTT. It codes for CASSQDEEKLFF.

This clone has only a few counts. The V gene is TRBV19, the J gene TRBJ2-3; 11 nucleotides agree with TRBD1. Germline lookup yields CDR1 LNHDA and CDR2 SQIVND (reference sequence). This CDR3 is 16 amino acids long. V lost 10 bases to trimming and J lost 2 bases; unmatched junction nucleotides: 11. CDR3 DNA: TGTGCCACCGGACAGGGGGCCATAGGGAACACAGATACGCAGTATTTT. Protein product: CATGQGAIGNTDTQYF.

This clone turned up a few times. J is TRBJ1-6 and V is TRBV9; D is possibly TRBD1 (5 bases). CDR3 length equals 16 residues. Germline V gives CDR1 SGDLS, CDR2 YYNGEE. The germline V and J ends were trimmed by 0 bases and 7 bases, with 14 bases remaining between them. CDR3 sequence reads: CASSVDNPRQNSPLHF. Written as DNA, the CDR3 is TGTGCCAGCAGCGTAGATAACCCGAGACAGAATTCACCCCTCCACTTT.

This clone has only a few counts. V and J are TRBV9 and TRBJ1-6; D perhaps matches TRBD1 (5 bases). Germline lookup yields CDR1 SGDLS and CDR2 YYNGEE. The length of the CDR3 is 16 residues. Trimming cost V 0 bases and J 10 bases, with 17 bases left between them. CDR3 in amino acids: CASSVAGSGTQSPLHF. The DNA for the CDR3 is TGTGCCAGCAGCGTAGCTGGGTCCGGGACCCAATCACCCCTCCACTTT.

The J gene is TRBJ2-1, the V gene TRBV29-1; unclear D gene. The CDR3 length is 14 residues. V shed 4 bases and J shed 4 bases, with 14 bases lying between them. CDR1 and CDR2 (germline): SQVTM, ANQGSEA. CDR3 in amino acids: CSVAASSRYNEQFF. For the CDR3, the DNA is TGCAGCGTTGCAGCGTCGTCCCGATACAATGAGCAGTTCTTC.

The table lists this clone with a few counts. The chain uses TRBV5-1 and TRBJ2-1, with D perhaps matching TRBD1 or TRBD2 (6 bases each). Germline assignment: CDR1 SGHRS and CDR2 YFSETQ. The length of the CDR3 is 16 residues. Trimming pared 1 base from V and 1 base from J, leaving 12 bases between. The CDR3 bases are TGCGCCAGCAGCTTGATCCAGGGGAGGTCCTACAATGAGCAGTTCTTC. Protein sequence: CASSLIQGRSYNEQFF.

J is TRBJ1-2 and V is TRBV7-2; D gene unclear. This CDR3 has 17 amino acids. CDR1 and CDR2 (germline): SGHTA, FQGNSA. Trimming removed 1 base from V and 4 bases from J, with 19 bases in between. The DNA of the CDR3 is TGTGCCAGCAGCTTAGTTTCGATCAGGATTTACGGCTATGGCTACACCTTC. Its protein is CASSLVSIRIYGYGYTF.